This T cell receptor beta chain was retrieved from a study of T cells after yellow fever vaccination. Overall study results and limits: Most clones from primary vaccination resurfaced after the booster (96% CD4, less than 90% CD8).

Each CDR3 protein gets one entry after TCRdb re-called the 5' RACE reads with MiXCR. Of about 310,000 distinct CDR3 sequences in the sample, 3% to 4.5% were seen once. Looked up from germline, CDR1 is MNHEY and CDR2 is SVGEGT. Trimming removed 2 bases at V and 0 bases at J, with 14 bases between. The CDR3 has 17 residues. Worth noting for this clonotype: The antigen is not known.

The receptor comes from a young man who received the YFV17D yellow fever vaccine. The gene calls are TRBV6-2 or TRBV6-3 and TRBJ1-3; D ambiguous. Sample: PBMCs, taken on the day of the yellow fever booster vaccination. The CDR3 nucleotides read TGTGCCAGCAGTTACGGGTCTACGGGAAGCTCTGGAAACACCATATATTTT. Its translation: CASSYGSTGSSGNTIYF.